The clone carrying this T cell receptor beta chain was seen only a few times. Its antigen is not known. The V end lost 4 bases, the J end lost 4 bases, and 14 bases lay between the germline ends. Germline V gene data show CDR1 as SGHTA and CDR2 as FQGTGA. The length of the CDR3 is 15 residues. The entry originates in a study of T cell repertoires in cytomegalovirus infection. Study summary: In public TCR beta signatures, there were indications of both CMV infection and matching HLA type.

TCRdb processed the reads anew with MiXCR; each CDR3 protein has one entry. The sample holds roughly 500,000 distinct CDR3 sequences, 25% to 35% seen once. This clonotype was obtained from a human donor in good health (CMV status not recorded). Some clones in this sample may be carry-over from other donors' samples. The V call is TRBV7-3, the J call TRBJ2-1; D gene uncertain. The sample was cultured PBMCs, taken from culture after CMV antigen stimulation. The CDR3 DNA sequence: TGTGCCAGCAGCTCAAGTAGTTGGCGTTACAATGAGCAGTTCTTC. It yields the protein CASSSSSWRYNEQFF.